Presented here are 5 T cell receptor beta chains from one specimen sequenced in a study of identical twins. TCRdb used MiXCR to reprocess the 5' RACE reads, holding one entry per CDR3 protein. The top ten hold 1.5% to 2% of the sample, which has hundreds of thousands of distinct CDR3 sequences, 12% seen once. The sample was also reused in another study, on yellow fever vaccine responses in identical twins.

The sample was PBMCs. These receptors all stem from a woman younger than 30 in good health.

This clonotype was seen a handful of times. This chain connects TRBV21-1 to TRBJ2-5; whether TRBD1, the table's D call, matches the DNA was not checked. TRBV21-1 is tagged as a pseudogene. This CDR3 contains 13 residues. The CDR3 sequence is CASQGDVGETQYF. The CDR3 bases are TGTGCCAGCCAAGGGGACGTTGGTGAGACCCAGTACTTC.

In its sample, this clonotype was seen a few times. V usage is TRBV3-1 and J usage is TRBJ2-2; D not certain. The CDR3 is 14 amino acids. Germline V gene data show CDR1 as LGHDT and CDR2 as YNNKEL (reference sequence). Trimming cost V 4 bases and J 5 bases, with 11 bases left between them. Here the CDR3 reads CASSPAYLTGELFF. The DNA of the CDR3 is TGTGCCAGCAGCCCCGCGTATTTGACCGGGGAGCTGTTTTTT.

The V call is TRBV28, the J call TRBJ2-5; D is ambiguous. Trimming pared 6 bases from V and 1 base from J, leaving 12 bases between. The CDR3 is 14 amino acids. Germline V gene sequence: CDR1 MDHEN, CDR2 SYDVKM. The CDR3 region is CASSRNNLQETQYF. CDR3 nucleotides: TGTGCCAGCAGCCGAAATAATCTCCAAGAGACCCAGTACTTC.

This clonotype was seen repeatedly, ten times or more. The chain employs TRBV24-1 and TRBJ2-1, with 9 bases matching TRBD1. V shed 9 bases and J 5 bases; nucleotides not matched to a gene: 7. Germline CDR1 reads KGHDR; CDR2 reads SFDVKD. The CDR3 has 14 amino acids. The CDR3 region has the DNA TGTGCCACCGGACACAGGGGGCTCAACAATGAGCAGTTCTTC. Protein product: CATGHRGLNNEQFF.

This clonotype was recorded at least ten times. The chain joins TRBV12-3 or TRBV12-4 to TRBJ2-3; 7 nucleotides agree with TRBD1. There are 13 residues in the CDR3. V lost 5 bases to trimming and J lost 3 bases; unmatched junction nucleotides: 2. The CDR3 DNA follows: TGTGCCAGCAGTCGACAGGGAACAGATACGCAGTATTTT. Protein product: CASSRQGTDTQYF.